A single sample gave rise to the 5 T cell receptor beta chains below, sequenced in a study of OX40 agonist ivuxolimab in advanced cancers. Libraries were built with the immunoSEQ multiplex PCR assay. In its TCRdb copy, this immuneACCESS table keeps in-frame sequences only and misses some clones. Where compared with another copy, unresolved V genes explain less than half of these, and the others have no known cause. The sample profile shows nearly 70,000 clones; 65% to 90% of them were found once. The ten largest make up roughly 1.4% of the sample. Sequenced material: CD4+ or CD8+ T cells sorted from blood, taken in a trial of the OX40 agonist ivuxolimab. These TCRs come from an adult with an advanced solid tumor such as melanoma, head and neck, liver or kidney cancer.

This clone appeared a few times. The chain carries TRBV7-9 and TRBJ2-7; D assignment may be TRBD1 or TRBD2 (5 bases each). Germline lookup yields CDR1 SEHNR and CDR2 FQNEAQ (reference sequence). The germline V and J ends were trimmed by 6 bases and 6 bases, with 27 bases remaining between them. The CDR3 extends over 17 amino acids. For the CDR3, the DNA is TGTGCCAGCAGACCACCCGTCCAGGGCAGGGACCGGTTCGAGCAGTACTTC. It specifies CASRPPVQGRDRFEQYF.

The rearrangement joins TRBV7-6 to TRBJ2-1, with D possibly TRBD2 on 7 matching bases. V lost 2 bases, J lost 6 bases, and 11 bases lay in between. The CDR3 is 14 residues long. From germline, CDR1 is SGHVS and CDR2 FNYEAQ. CDR3 sequence reads: CASSLSRGGNEQFF. Written as DNA, the CDR3 is TGTGCCAGCAGCTTATCAAGGGGGGGCAATGAGCAGTTCTTC. Variable domain in full (rest from reference TRBV7-6 and TRBJ2-1): GAGVSQSPRYKVTKRGQDVALRCDPISGHVSLYWYRQALGQGPEFLTYFNYEAQQDKSGLPNDRFSAERPEGSISTLTIQRTEQRDSAMYRCASSLSRGGNEQFFGPGTRLTVL.

This chain joins TRBV5-6 and TRBJ1-1; D gene ambiguous. V was cut by 4 bases and J by 3 bases, with 16 bases left in between. Germline assignment: CDR1 SGHDT and CDR2 YYEEEE. The CDR3 is 15 amino acids. The CDR3 loop reads CASSPLTSTDTEAFF. CDR3 DNA: TGTGCCAGCAGCCCCTTGACATCTACAGACACTGAAGCTTTCTTT.

The rearrangement joins TRBV30 to TRBJ1-4; D is uncertain. This CDR3 region has 13 residues. The V end was cut by 1 base, the J end by 2 bases, with 5 bases between. Looked up from germline, CDR1 is GTSNPN and CDR2 is SVGIG (reference sequence). In DNA form, the CDR3 reads TGTGCCTGGAGTGGACATACTAATGAAAAACTGTTTTTT. Its translation: CAWSGHTNEKLFF.

This clone has more than one count but fewer than ten. The genes are TRBV11-2 and TRBJ2-3, with 11 bases fitting TRBD2. Unmatched junction bases numbered 16, after V lost 8 bases and J lost 3 bases. The CDR3 has 18 amino acids. Looked up from germline, CDR1 is SGHAT and CDR2 is FQNNGV. CDR3 region: CASRALRRLAGRTDTQYF. The CDR3, as DNA: TGTGCCAGCCGCGCGCTTAGGCGACTAGCGGGGAGAACAGATACGCAGTATTTT.